The subject of this entry is one T cell receptor (beta chain). Its antigen is as yet unknown. TCRdb recomputed calls from the reads with MiXCR, one row per CDR3 protein. The profile shows some 920,000 distinct CDR3 sequences, 30% to 40% of them singletons. CDR3 size: 13 residues. The V gene's germline CDR1 is SGHKS and CDR2 YYEKEE (reference sequence). V was pared by 4 bases and J by 4 bases, with 11 bases between. The sample belongs to a study of T cell repertoires in cytomegalovirus infection. As for the study in general: Selection of CMV epitopes for the study included recently identified HLA-C-restricted and well-studied HLA-B-restricted ones. A matching HLA type, together with CMV infection, was signaled by public TCR beta signatures. Whole-study findings and limits: Ex vivo responses were dominated by HLA-C-restricted CMV-specific TCR beta clonotypes.

This clonotype was sampled from a human donor in good health (CMV status not recorded). Some clones in this sample may be carry-over from other donors' samples. The V gene is TRBV5-5, the J gene TRBJ1-2; D gene unclear. Source: cultured CD8+ T cells from PBMCs, taken from culture after CMV antigen stimulation. The CDR3 DNA sequence: TGTGCCAGCAGCCTGAACCCATCCTATGGCTACACCTTC. Protein sequence: CASSLNPSYGYTF.